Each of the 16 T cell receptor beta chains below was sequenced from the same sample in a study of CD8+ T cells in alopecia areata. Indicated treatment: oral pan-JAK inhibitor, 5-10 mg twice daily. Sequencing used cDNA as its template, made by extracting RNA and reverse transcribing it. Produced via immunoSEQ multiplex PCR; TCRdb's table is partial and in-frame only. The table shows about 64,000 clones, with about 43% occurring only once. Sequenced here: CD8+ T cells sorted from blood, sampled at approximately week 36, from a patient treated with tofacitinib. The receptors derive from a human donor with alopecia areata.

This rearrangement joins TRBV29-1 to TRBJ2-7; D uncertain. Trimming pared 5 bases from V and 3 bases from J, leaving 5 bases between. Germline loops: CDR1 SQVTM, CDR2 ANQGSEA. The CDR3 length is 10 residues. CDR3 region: CSVLIYEQYF. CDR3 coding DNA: TGCAGCGTTCTGATCTACGAGCAGTACTTC.

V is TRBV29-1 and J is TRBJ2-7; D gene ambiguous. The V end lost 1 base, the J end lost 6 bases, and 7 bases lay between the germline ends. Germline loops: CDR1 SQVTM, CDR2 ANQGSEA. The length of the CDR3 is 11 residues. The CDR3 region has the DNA TGCAGCGTTGAAGGGAGTAGCGAGCAGTACTTC. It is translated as CSVEGSSEQYF.

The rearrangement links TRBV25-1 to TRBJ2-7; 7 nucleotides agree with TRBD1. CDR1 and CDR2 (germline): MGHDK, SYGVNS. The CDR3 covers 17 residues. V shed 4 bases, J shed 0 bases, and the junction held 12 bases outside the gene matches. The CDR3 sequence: CASSGASRDRSSYEQYF. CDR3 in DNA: TGTGCCAGCAGTGGCGCCTCTAGGGACAGAAGCTCCTACGAGCAGTACTTC.

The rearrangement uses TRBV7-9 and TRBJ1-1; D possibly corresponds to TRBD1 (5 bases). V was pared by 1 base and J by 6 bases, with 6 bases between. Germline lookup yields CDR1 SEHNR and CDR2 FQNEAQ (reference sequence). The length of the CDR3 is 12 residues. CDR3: CASSLGQSEAFF. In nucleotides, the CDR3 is TGTGCCAGCAGCTTAGGACAGTCTGAAGCTTTCTTT.

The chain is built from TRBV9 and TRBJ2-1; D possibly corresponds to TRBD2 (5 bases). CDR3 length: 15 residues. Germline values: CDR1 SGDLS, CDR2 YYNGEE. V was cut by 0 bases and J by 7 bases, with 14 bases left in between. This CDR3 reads CASSVGTDLRNEQFF. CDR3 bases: TGTGCCAGCAGCGTAGGGACGGACTTGAGGAATGAGCAGTTCTTC.

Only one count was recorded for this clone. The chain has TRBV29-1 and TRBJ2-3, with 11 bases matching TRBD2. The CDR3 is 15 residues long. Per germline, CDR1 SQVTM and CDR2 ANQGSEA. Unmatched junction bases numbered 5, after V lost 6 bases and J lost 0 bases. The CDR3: CSVVTSGMSTDTQYF. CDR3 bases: TGCAGCGTCGTGACTAGCGGGATGAGCACAGATACGCAGTATTTT.

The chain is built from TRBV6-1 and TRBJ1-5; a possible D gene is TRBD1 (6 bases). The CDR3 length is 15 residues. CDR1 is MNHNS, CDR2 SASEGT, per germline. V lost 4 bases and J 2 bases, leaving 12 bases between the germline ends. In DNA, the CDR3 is TGTGCCAGCAGTGGGAAGGGGGAGCGCAATCAGCCCCAGCATTTT. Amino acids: CASSGKGERNQPQHF.

The CDR3, as DNA: TGTGCCAGCAGCTTGGTCGGGGACAGGACGACCTATGGCTACACCTTC. Its protein is CASSLVGDRTTYGYTF. The chain couples TRBV5-4 to TRBJ1-2; the match to TRBD1 covers 8 bases. With V trimmed by 0 bases and J by 4 bases, 8 bases remained unmatched. Germline V gives CDR1 SGHNT, CDR2 YYREEE (reference sequence). The CDR3 has 16 residues.

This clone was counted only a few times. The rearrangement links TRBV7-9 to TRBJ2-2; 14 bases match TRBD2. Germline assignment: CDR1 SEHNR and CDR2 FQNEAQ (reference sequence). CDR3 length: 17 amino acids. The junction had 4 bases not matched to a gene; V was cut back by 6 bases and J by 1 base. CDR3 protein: CASSPGLAGGNTGELFF. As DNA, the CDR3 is TGTGCCAGCAGTCCCGGACTAGCGGGAGGGAACACCGGGGAGCTGTTTTTT.

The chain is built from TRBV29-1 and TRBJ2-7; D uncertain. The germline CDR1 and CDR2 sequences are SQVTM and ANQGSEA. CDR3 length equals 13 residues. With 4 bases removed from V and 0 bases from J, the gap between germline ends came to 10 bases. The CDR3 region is CSVVPHSSYEQYF. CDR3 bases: TGCAGCGTTGTACCTCATTCCTCCTACGAGCAGTACTTC.

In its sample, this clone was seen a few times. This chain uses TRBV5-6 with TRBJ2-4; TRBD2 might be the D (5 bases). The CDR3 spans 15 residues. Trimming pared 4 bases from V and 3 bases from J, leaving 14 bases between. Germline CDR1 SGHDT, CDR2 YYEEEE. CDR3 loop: CASSRDPRGKNIQYF. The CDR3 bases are TGTGCCAGCAGCCGAGATCCCCGGGGCAAAAACATTCAGTACTTC.

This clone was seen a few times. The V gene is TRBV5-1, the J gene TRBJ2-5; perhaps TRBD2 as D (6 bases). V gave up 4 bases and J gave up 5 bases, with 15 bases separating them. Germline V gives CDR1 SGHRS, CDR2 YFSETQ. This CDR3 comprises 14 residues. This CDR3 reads CASSPLGRPETQYF. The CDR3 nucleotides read TGCGCCAGCAGCCCCCTGGGGAGGCCGGAGACCCAGTACTTC.

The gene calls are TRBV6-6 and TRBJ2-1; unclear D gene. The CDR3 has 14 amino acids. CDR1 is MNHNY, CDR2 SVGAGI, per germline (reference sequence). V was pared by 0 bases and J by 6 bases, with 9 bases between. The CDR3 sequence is CASSYSLTVNEQFF. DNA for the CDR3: TGTGCCAGCAGTTACTCGTTAACGGTCAATGAGCAGTTCTTC.

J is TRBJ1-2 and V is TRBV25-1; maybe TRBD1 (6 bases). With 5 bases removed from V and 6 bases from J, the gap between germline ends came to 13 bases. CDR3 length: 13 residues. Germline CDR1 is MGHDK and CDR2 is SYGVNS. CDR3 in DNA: TGTGCCAGCAGTTACGGGGCAGGGGATGGCTACACCTTC. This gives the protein CASSYGAGDGYTF.

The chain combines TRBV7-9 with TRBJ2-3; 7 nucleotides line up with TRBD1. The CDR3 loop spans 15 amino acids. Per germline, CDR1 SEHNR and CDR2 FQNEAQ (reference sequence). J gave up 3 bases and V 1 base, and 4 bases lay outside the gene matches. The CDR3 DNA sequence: TGTGCCAGCAGCTTAGACAGGGGTAATACAGATACGCAGTATTTT. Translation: CASSLDRGNTDTQYF.

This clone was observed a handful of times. The DNA for the CDR3 is TGTGCCAGCAGCCAAGCCCGGGACAGACAAGAGACCCAGTACTTC. This sequence encodes CASSQARDRQETQYF. The chain has TRBV14 and TRBJ2-5, with 7 bases matching TRBD1. The CDR3 contains 15 residues. From germline, CDR1 is SGHDN and CDR2 FVKESK. Trimming removed 1 base from V and 2 bases from J; junction bases left unmatched: 4.